These T cell receptor beta chains were read from a single sample in a study of T cells after posttransplantation cyclophosphamide. The table came from immunoSEQ multiplex PCR; TCRdb's copy has only in-frame clones and leaves some out. The repertoire consists of 40,000 to 55,000 clones, none detected only once. The specimen sequenced was PBMCs. These receptors were obtained from a man aged 35 to 55 in good health, CMV-negative, and a related stem cell transplant donor. The CDR3 runs from the conserved cysteine through the conserved F or W. Fields, in order: D gene, CDR3 length, clone size, V gene, J gene, CDR3 DNA, CDR3 protein. D genes are given only for firm matches. The size of a clone is reported for some rows only, either as once, few or many, or as a class for expanded clones.

d_call: TRBD1
cdr3_length: 15
clone_size: many
v_call: TRBV9
j_call: TRBJ2-7
cdr3_nt: TGTGCCAGCAGCGCGGTGACAGGGGGTTTGGGCGAGCAGTACTTC
cdr3_aa: CASSAVTGGLGEQYF

d_call: -
cdr3_length: 13
clone_size: many
v_call: TRBV27
j_call: TRBJ2-7
cdr3_nt: TGTGCCAGCAGCCCCGTTGCAGGGAACGAGCAGTACTTC
cdr3_aa: CASSPVAGNEQYF

d_call: -
cdr3_length: 14
clone_size: many
v_call: TRBV2
j_call: TRBJ1-1
cdr3_nt: TGTGCCAGCTTTACAGTCCGGGGAGGCACTGAAGCTTTCTTT
cdr3_aa: CASFTVRGGTEAFF

d_call: -
cdr3_length: 15
clone_size: many
v_call: TRBV9
j_call: TRBJ2-7
cdr3_nt: TGTGCCAGCAGCTTCAGGGCTGGTGGCTCCTACGAGCAGTACTTC
cdr3_aa: CASSFRAGGSYEQYF

d_call: TRBD1
cdr3_length: 15
clone_size: many
v_call: TRBV18
j_call: TRBJ1-2
cdr3_nt: TGTGCCAGCTCACCACTCTTGCAGGGGGCGGATGGCTACACCTTC
cdr3_aa: CASSPLLQGADGYTF

d_call: TRBD2
cdr3_length: 16
clone_size: many
v_call: TRBV19
j_call: TRBJ2-3
cdr3_nt: TGTGCCAGTACCCCCCTTGGGGCGGGAGGGTCAGATACGCAGTATTTT
cdr3_aa: CASTPLGAGGSDTQYF

d_call: TRBD1
cdr3_length: 16
clone_size: many
v_call: TRBV19
j_call: TRBJ2-5
cdr3_nt: TGTGCCAGTAGTATAGGCACCGGGACAGGGTCGGAGACCCAGTACTTC
cdr3_aa: CASSIGTGTGSETQYF

d_call: TRBD2
cdr3_length: 16
clone_size: many
v_call: TRBV18
j_call: TRBJ2-7
cdr3_nt: TGTGCCAGCTCACCCACGGGCCTAGCGGGGAACTACGAGCAGTACTTC
cdr3_aa: CASSPTGLAGNYEQYF

d_call: TRBD1
cdr3_length: 17
clone_size: many
v_call: TRBV13
j_call: TRBJ2-3
cdr3_nt: TGTGCCAGCAGGTTTGCCCGGGACAGGGAATCTAAAGATACGCAGTATTTT
cdr3_aa: CASRFARDRESKDTQYF

d_call: TRBD2
cdr3_length: 13
clone_size: -
v_call: TRBV6-1
j_call: TRBJ2-7
cdr3_nt: TGTGCCAGCAGTTCTAGCGGGAGCTACGAGCAGTACTTC
cdr3_aa: CASSSSGSYEQYF

d_call: TRBD1
cdr3_length: 14
clone_size: many
v_call: TRBV7-2
j_call: TRBJ2-2
cdr3_nt: TGTGCCATCGGGACAGGGCGTCGCACCGGGGAGCTGTTTTTT
cdr3_aa: CAIGTGRRTGELFF

d_call: -
cdr3_length: 13
clone_size: many
v_call: TRBV27
j_call: TRBJ1-1
cdr3_nt: TGTGCCAGCAGTGTTTTTGGAGGCACTGAAGCTTTCTTT
cdr3_aa: CASSVFGGTEAFF

d_call: TRBD2
cdr3_length: 15
clone_size: many
v_call: TRBV5-1
j_call: TRBJ2-3
cdr3_nt: TGCGCCAGCAGCTTTGGGACTAGCGGAGGAGATACGCAGTATTTT
cdr3_aa: CASSFGTSGGDTQYF

d_call: -
cdr3_length: 11
clone_size: many
v_call: TRBV7-9
j_call: TRBJ2-5
cdr3_nt: TGTGCCAGCACCGTTCAAGAGACCCAGTACTTC
cdr3_aa: CASTVQETQYF

d_call: TRBD2
cdr3_length: 13
clone_size: many
v_call: TRBV19
j_call: TRBJ2-7
cdr3_nt: TGTGCCAGCGGGACTAGCGGACGCTACGAGCAGTACTTC
cdr3_aa: CASGTSGRYEQYF

d_call: TRBD1
cdr3_length: 17
clone_size: many
v_call: TRBV19
j_call: TRBJ1-1
cdr3_nt: TGTGCCAGTAGTATCCTCCATCCGACAGGGGAGAGCACTGAAGCTTTCTTT
cdr3_aa: CASSILHPTGESTEAFF